A single sample is the source of the 21 T cell receptor beta chains below, sequenced in a study of cytomegalovirus exposure and HLA in healthy donors. Researchers ran the PCR with 60 Vbeta and 13 Jbeta primers. Generated by immunoSEQ multiplex PCR, the TCRdb table keeps only in-frame clones and is missing some. This repertoire shows some 120,000 clones, more than 70% found once; its top ten account for approximately 0.97%. The sample comprised PBMCs. All receptors derive from a human donor in good health.

V and J are TRBV7-9 and TRBJ1-1, with 8 bases identical to TRBD1. CDR3 length: 15 residues. CDR1 SEHNR and CDR2 FQNEAQ come from the germline V gene (reference sequence). V gave up 3 bases and J gave up 4 bases; unmatched junction bases: 7. The CDR3 nucleotides read TGTGCCAGCAGCTTCAGGACAGACAGGGGCACTGAAGCTTTCTTT. Its translation: CASSFRTDRGTEAFF. Using reference TRBV7-9 and TRBJ1-1 for the parts outside the CDR3, the full variable domain is DTGVSQNPRHKITKRGQNVTFRCDPISEHNRLYWYRQTLGQGPEFLTYFQNEAQLEKSRLLSDRFSAERPKGSFSTLEIQRTEQGDSAMYLCASSFRTDRGTEAFFGQGTRLTVV.

V and J are TRBV6-5 and TRBJ1-6; D is unclear. In germline, CDR1 is MNHEY, CDR2 SVGAGI. The CDR3 consists of 13 residues. Trimming removed 6 bases from V and 9 bases from J, with 12 bases in between. CDR3 in amino acids: CASSRGKLSPLHF. CDR3 coding DNA: TGTGCCAGCAGCCGGGGTAAGCTTTCACCCCTCCACTTT.

This chain connects TRBV6-6 to TRBJ1-1; weak D call: TRBD1 (5 bases). V shed 6 bases and J shed 1 base, with 9 bases lying between them. Germline loops: CDR1 MNHNY, CDR2 SVGAGI (reference sequence). The length of the CDR3 is 13 residues. The CDR3 DNA is TGTGCCAGCAGGGGGCCAGCGAACACTGAAGCTTTCTTT. Translating gives CASRGPANTEAFF.

The rearrangement links TRBV7-2 to TRBJ2-7; tentatively, D is TRBD1 (5 bases). The V gene's germline CDR1 is SGHTA and CDR2 FQGNSA. This CDR3 has 13 amino acids. The ends were cut back, 3 bases at V and 7 bases at J, with 13 bases in the middle. Written as DNA, the CDR3 is TGTGCCAGCAGCTTCGGTATCTCAGGGGAGCAGTACTTC. This sequence encodes CASSFGISGEQYF.

This clone turned up a few times. The chain is built from TRBV5-5 and TRBJ1-5; 8 bases align to TRBD1. The V gene end was trimmed by 4 bases and the J gene end by 4 bases; junction bases not matched to a gene: 7. Germline V gene data show CDR1 as SGHKS and CDR2 as YYEKEE (reference sequence). The CDR3 totals 15 residues. The CDR3 coding sequence is TGTGCCAGCAGCCAGGGACAGGTGCTAAATCAGCCCCAGCATTTT. Protein sequence: CASSQGQVLNQPQHF.

The rearrangement joins TRBV4-1 to TRBJ2-5, with D uncertain. From germline, CDR1 is MGHRA and CDR2 YSYEKL. V was clipped by 0 bases and J by 11 bases, with 19 bases between them. The CDR3 is 15 residues long. The CDR3 region has the DNA TGCGCCAGCAGCCAAGATGAAGAGGTTGGCTTTCAGCAGTACTTC. It specifies CASSQDEEVGFQQYF.

Worth noting for this clone: Since a far larger clone is one base different, this is likely a read error. The sample holds other DNA sequences that translate to the same CDR3. The chain couples TRBV7-3 to TRBJ1-5, with a possible D match to TRBD1 (5 bases). This CDR3 is 17 amino acids long. Germline V lookup: CDR1 SGHTA, CDR2 FQGTGA. V lost 3 bases to trimming and J lost 3 bases, with 18 bases between them. In DNA, the CDR3 is TGTGCCAGCAGCTTCCAAGAAGGAGACAGACCCAATCAGCCCCAGCATTTT. Translation: CASSFQEGDRPNQPQHF.

The J gene is TRBJ1-2, the V gene TRBV6-5; 8 bases fit TRBD1. This CDR3 has 13 residues. Germline CDR1 MNHEY, CDR2 SVGAGI. With V trimmed by 5 bases and J by 7 bases, 6 bases remained unmatched. The CDR3 reads CASSPGGLLGYTF. The CDR3, as DNA: TGTGCCAGCAGTCCAGGGGGCTTGCTTGGCTACACCTTC.

This chain joins TRBV28 and TRBJ2-5, with 9 positions matching TRBD2. The CDR3 has 15 residues. CDR1 MDHEN and CDR2 SYDVKM come from the germline V gene. J gave up 7 bases and V 5 bases, and 11 bases lay outside the gene matches. CDR3 protein: CASSGPSGERGTQYF. CDR3 sequence (DNA): TGTGCCAGCAGTGGCCCTAGCGGGGAGAGGGGGACCCAGTACTTC.

Worth noting for this clone: Additional DNA sequences in this sample encode the identical CDR3. V is TRBV7-2 and J is TRBJ1-3; D possibly corresponds to TRBD1 (5 bases). The germline gives CDR1 SGHTA, CDR2 FQGNSA. Trimming cost V 1 base and J 14 bases, with 9 bases left between them. This CDR3 spans 11 amino acids. CDR3 DNA: TGTGCCAGCAGCTTAGAGGGGATGTTATATTTT. This gives the protein CASSLEGMLYF.

This clone was observed once. CDR3 in DNA: TGTGCCAGCGGAGTGACAGGGGTCTTGGATGAGCAGTTCTTC. Its protein product is CASGVTGVLDEQFF. The gene calls are TRBV2 and TRBJ2-1, with 8 bases identical to TRBD1. V lost 8 bases to trimming and J lost 8 bases; unmatched junction nucleotides: 11. Germline lookup yields CDR1 SNHLY and CDR2 FYNNEI. The CDR3 contains 14 residues.

This chain connects TRBV9 to TRBJ2-3; a possible D gene is TRBD2 (7 bases). Trimming removed 7 bases at V and 0 bases at J, with 15 bases between. CDR3 size: 15 residues. Germline V gives CDR1 SGDLS, CDR2 YYNGEE. CDR3: CASGGAGRSTDTQYF. In DNA, the CDR3 is TGTGCCAGCGGGGGGGCGGGGCGTAGCACAGATACGCAGTATTTT. The full variable domain, in which reference TRBV9 and TRBJ2-3 provide the parts outside the CDR3, is DSGVTQTPKHLITATGQRVTLRCSPRSGDLSVYWYQQSLDQGLQFLIQYYNGEERAKGNILERFSAQQFPDLHSELNLSSLELGDSALYFCASGGAGRSTDTQYFGPGTRLTVL.

The J gene is TRBJ2-1, the V gene TRBV6-4, with 9 bases lining up with TRBD1. Germline CDR1 is MRHNA and CDR2 is SNTAGT. There are 13 residues in the CDR3. With V trimmed by 8 bases and J by 8 bases, 7 bases remained unmatched. This CDR3 reads CASAGQGGDEQFF. The CDR3 DNA sequence: TGTGCCAGCGCGGGACAGGGTGGAGATGAGCAGTTCTTC.

The chain employs TRBV29-1 and TRBJ2-1; 8 positions agree with TRBD1. The CDR3 loop spans 13 amino acids. Germline loops: CDR1 SQVTM, CDR2 ANQGSEA. Trimming removed 5 bases from V and 8 bases from J; junction bases left unmatched: 8. The CDR3 is CSVFLQGGDEQFF. Written as DNA, the CDR3 is TGCAGCGTTTTTTTACAGGGGGGCGATGAGCAGTTCTTC.

This chain joins TRBV9 and TRBJ2-5; D is possibly TRBD1 (5 bases). This CDR3 is 14 amino acids long. CDR1 is SGDLS, CDR2 YYNGEE, per germline. V was shortened by 5 bases and J by 4 bases, with 15 bases between the two germline ends. CDR3 amino acids: CASSLRAGSETQYF. DNA for the CDR3: TGTGCCAGCAGTCTTCGGGCAGGGTCAGAGACCCAGTACTTC.

The rearrangement joins TRBV28 to TRBJ1-5, with 7 bases aligning to TRBD1. The germline gives CDR1 MDHEN, CDR2 SYDVKM. This CDR3 contains 18 residues. V shed 4 bases and J 6 bases; nucleotides not matched to a gene: 18. The CDR3 region has the DNA TGTGCCAGCAGTTCTTCCGCACGAGGGGGCTCGCGGGGTCAGCCCCAGCATTTT. Translated, it gives CASSSSARGGSRGQPQHF. Full variable domain (remainder filled in from reference TRBV28 and TRBJ1-5): DVKVTQSSRYLVKRTGEKVFLECVQDMDHENMFWYRQDPGLGLRLIYFSYDVKMKEKGDIPEGYSVSREKKERFSLILESASTNQTSMYLCASSSSARGGSRGQPQHFGDGTRLSIL.

The rearrangement uses TRBV18 and TRBJ2-5, with D uncertain. The J call may be wrong; the DNA end is better matched by TRBJ2-7. CDR1 and CDR2 (germline): KGHSH, LQKENI. This CDR3 region has 13 residues. The CDR3 reads CASSPRGAYEQYF. The CDR3 DNA reads TGTGCCAGCTCACCAAGAGGCGCCTACGAGCAGTACTTC.

The CDR3 reads CASSPRQGRTTTEAFF. For the CDR3, the DNA is TGTGCCAGCAGCCCCCGACAGGGAAGAACGACGACTGAAGCTTTCTTT. The chain carries TRBV14 and TRBJ1-1; TRBD1 agrees at 7 bases. With 4 bases clipped from V and 5 bases from J, the junction kept 13 bases outside the gene matches. This CDR3 contains 16 residues. Germline CDR1 SGHDN, CDR2 FVKESK.

The gene calls are TRBV7-9 and TRBJ2-3; D is unclear. Germline V gene sequence: CDR1 SEHNR, CDR2 FQNEAQ (reference sequence). V was pared by 4 bases and J by 4 bases, with 9 bases between. This CDR3 spans 13 amino acids. DNA for the CDR3: TGTGCCAGCAGCTCCCCTCAGGCAGATACGCAGTATTTT. Amino acid sequence: CASSSPQADTQYF.

V usage is TRBV7-9 and J usage is TRBJ1-3, with D unresolved. The germline CDR1 and CDR2 sequences are SEHNR and FQNEAQ (reference sequence). The CDR3 totals 15 residues. Trimming stripped 7 bases from V and 0 bases from J, with 13 bases between. The CDR3 sequence: CASITGGTSGNTIYF. In DNA form, the CDR3 reads TGTGCCAGCATTACGGGAGGCACCTCTGGAAACACCATATATTTT.

The chain couples TRBV5-8 to TRBJ1-6, with D possibly being TRBD1 (5 bases). The germline V gene encodes CDR1 SGHTS and CDR2 YDEGEE. V was trimmed by 0 bases and J by 0 bases, leaving 10 bases between them. The CDR3 is made up of 17 amino acids. The CDR3 region is CASSLAAGGSYNSPLHF. DNA of the CDR3: TGTGCCAGCAGCTTGGCTGCGGGGGGCTCCTATAATTCACCCCTCCACTTT.